Following are 28 T cell receptor beta chains from one sample sequenced in a study of metastatic and nonmetastatic thyroid tumors. Using MiXCR, TCRdb reanalyzed the PCR reads. This sample has around 18,000 clones, with 29% found just once. Before thyroid surgery, none of the patients had received any treatment. Material for sequencing was tumor tissue. Source of these receptors: a female donor with papillary thyroid cancer or a benign thyroid nodule (not recorded which). Some clones in this sample may be carry-over from other donors' samples.

The chain recombines TRBV6-1 with TRBJ2-1; 11 nucleotides line up with TRBD1. V was pared by 5 bases and J by 8 bases, with 8 bases of the junction left unmatched. This CDR3 is built from 15 residues. CDR1 is MNHNS, CDR2 SASEGT, per germline. The CDR3 reads CASSPRGTGGHEQFF. CDR3 DNA sequence: TGTGCCAGCAGTCCCCGAGGGACAGGGGGGCATGAGCAGTTCTTC.

The rearrangement joins TRBV20-1 to TRBJ2-2, with 16 positions matching TRBD2. The ends lost 3 bases at V and 4 bases at J; junction bases unmatched: 5. Looked up from germline, CDR1 is DFQATT and CDR2 is SNEGSKA (reference sequence). The CDR3 extends over 17 amino acids. CDR3 protein: CSARGLAGGPFTGELFF. The CDR3 DNA reads as TGCAGTGCTAGGGGACTAGCGGGGGGGCCTTTCACCGGGGAGCTGTTTTTT.

This clone was seen more than once but under ten times. The chain is built from TRBV6-1 and TRBJ2-1; 15 bases are a match to TRBD2. CDR1 is MNHNS and CDR2 is SASEGT in the germline V gene. V dropped 6 bases and J dropped 6; count of bases not matched to a gene: 3. The CDR3 contains 15 residues. CDR3 sequence reads: CASSEGLAGGNEQFF. Here the CDR3 DNA reads TGTGCCAGCAGCGAGGGACTAGCGGGAGGCAATGAGCAGTTCTTC.

The table lists this clone with many counts. V is TRBV20-1 and J is TRBJ2-1; 9 nucleotides match TRBD1. The CDR3 sequence is 14 residues long. Per germline, CDR1 DFQATT and CDR2 SNEGSKA (reference sequence). V dropped 6 bases and J dropped 3; count of bases not matched to a gene: 6. The CDR3 nucleotides are TGCAGTGCCTACCGGGACAGGGTCTACAATGAGCAGTTCTTC. Protein product: CSAYRDRVYNEQFF.

In this sample, this clone turned up a few times. The chain couples TRBV6-1 to TRBJ1-2, with TRBD1 as a possible D gene (6 bases). V lost 5 bases, J lost 7 bases, and 17 bases lay in between. The CDR3 is made up of 14 amino acids. The germline CDR1 and CDR2 sequences are MNHNS and SASEGT. The CDR3 protein is CASSINRVTGGYTF. In DNA, the CDR3 is TGTGCCAGCAGTATAAACAGGGTTACTGGTGGCTACACCTTC.

This clone counts as medium-sized. This sequence joins TRBV6-2 or TRBV6-3 and TRBJ2-5; D is unresolved. The germline V gene encodes CDR1 MNHEY and CDR2 SVGEGT. The length of the CDR3 is 12 residues. V was pared by 8 bases and J by 5 bases, with 12 bases between. The DNA of the CDR3 is TGTGCCAGCGCCAGACCCCAGGAGACCCAGTACTTC. Translated: CASARPQETQYF.

Ten or more counts support this clone. A much larger clone lies a single base off, so this may be a read error. The chain has TRBV7-9 and TRBJ2-2, with a weak D call TRBD2 (5 bases). CDR1 is SEHNR, CDR2 FQNEAQ, per germline (reference sequence). The CDR3 spans 15 residues. This chain's CDR3 is CAGSLSGVDTGELFF. For the CDR3, the DNA is TGTGCCGGCAGCTTATCCGGGGTGGACACCGGGGAGCTGTTTTTT.

A few counts support this clone. The CDR3 reads CASSYGQEYEQYF. CDR3 nucleotides: TGTGCCAGCAGCTACGGACAGGAATACGAGCAGTACTTC. The chain employs TRBV6-2 or TRBV6-3 and TRBJ2-7; 7 bases line up with TRBD1. Trimming at V came to 6 bases and at J to 4 bases, leaving 6 bases not matched to a gene. The CDR3 is 13 amino acids. Germline-derived CDR1 and CDR2 are MNHEY and SVGEGT.

This clone rates as medium-sized. V and J are TRBV27 and TRBJ2-3; D possibly corresponds to TRBD2 (6 bases). The germline V and J ends were trimmed by 5 bases and 1 base, with 13 bases remaining between them. CDR1 MNHEY and CDR2 SMNVEV come from the germline V gene (reference sequence). The CDR3 contains 15 residues. This CDR3 reads CASSVSGWGTDTQYF. The CDR3 coding sequence is TGTGCCAGCAGTGTTAGCGGATGGGGCACAGATACGCAGTATTTT.

The chain links TRBV20-1 to TRBJ2-1; perhaps TRBD1 as D (5 bases). The germline gives CDR1 DFQATT, CDR2 SNEGSKA (reference sequence). The V gene lost 3 bases and the J gene lost 0 bases, with 12 bases spanning the gap. The CDR3 totals 15 residues. This CDR3 reads CSARALGVSYNEQFF. The CDR3 DNA reads TGCAGTGCTAGGGCTCTAGGGGTCTCCTACAATGAGCAGTTCTTC.

The rearrangement joins TRBV7-8 to TRBJ2-3; a weak D match, TRBD2 (5 bases). Per the germline V gene, CDR1 is SGHVS and CDR2 is FQNEAQ. V was pared by 3 bases and J by 4 bases, with 17 bases between. This CDR3 contains 16 residues. CDR3 bases: TGTGCCAGCAGCTTCCATAGCGTGTCGGAGGCAGATACGCAGTATTTT. Encoded protein: CASSFHSVSEADTQYF. The full variable domain, completed using reference TRBV7-8 and TRBJ2-3, is GAGVSQSPRYKVAKRGQDVALRCDPISGHVSLFWYQQALGQGPEFLTYFQNEAQLDKSGLPSDRFFAERPEGSVSTLKIQRTQQEDSAVYLCASSFHSVSEADTQYFGPGTRLTVL.

This sequence joins TRBV3-1 and TRBJ2-1; no firm D call. The V and J ends lost 3 bases and 14 bases respectively, with 5 bases between them. This CDR3 region has 9 residues. Germline V gene lookup returns CDR1 LGHDT and CDR2 YNNKEL (reference sequence). The CDR3 region has the DNA TGTGCCAGCAGCCAGGAGAAGTTCTTC. As protein: CASSQEKFF.

V is TRBV5-1 and J is TRBJ2-1, with 10 bases that match TRBD1. V gave up 4 bases and J gave up 7 bases; unmatched junction bases: 8. Germline CDR1 reads SGHRS; CDR2 reads YFSETQ. There are 15 residues in the CDR3. Written as DNA, the CDR3 is TGCGCCAGCAGCCGCCGCGGGACAGGGGTGAATGAGCAGTTCTTC. This encodes CASSRRGTGVNEQFF.

The chain combines TRBV16 with TRBJ2-7; D not resolved. The germline V gene encodes CDR1 KGHSY and CDR2 FQNENV. The CDR3 covers 13 residues. V was clipped by 3 bases and J by 0 bases, with 6 bases between them. Here the CDR3 DNA reads TGTGCCAGCAGCCAGACCAGCTCCTACGAGCAGTACTTC. Amino acid sequence: CASSQTSSYEQYF.

The chain combines TRBV6-5 with TRBJ1-2; no definite D call. Between the trimmed V and J ends, which lost 0 bases and 5 bases, there was a span of 4 bases. The CDR3 is 12 residues long. Per the germline V gene, CDR1 is MNHEY and CDR2 is SVGAGI. The CDR3 protein is CASSYSGYGYTF. CDR3 bases: TGTGCCAGCAGTTACTCAGGGTATGGCTACACCTTC.

This chain connects TRBV6-1 to TRBJ1-3, with D hard to call. V was clipped by 6 bases and J by 2 bases, with 5 bases between them. In germline, CDR1 is MNHNS, CDR2 SASEGT. The CDR3 extends over 12 amino acids. The CDR3 region is CASSGAGNTIYF. The CDR3 bases are TGTGCCAGCAGCGGGGCTGGAAACACCATATATTTT.

This clone was seen a handful of times. This sequence joins TRBV6-2 or TRBV6-3 and TRBJ1-6, with D perhaps matching TRBD1 (6 bases). Looked up from germline, CDR1 is MNHEY and CDR2 is SVGEGT. CDR3 length: 16 residues. The V end lost 7 bases, the J end lost 8 bases, and 21 bases lay between the germline ends. For the CDR3, the DNA is TGTGCCAGCACCCTAGGGCGCAGGGGACGGGATTCACCCCTCCACTTT. As protein: CASTLGRRGRDSPLHF.

The chain employs TRBV6-2 or TRBV6-3 and TRBJ2-4; D may be TRBD1 or TRBD2 (5 bases each). Per the germline V gene, CDR1 is MNHEY and CDR2 is SVGEGT. Trimming took off 5 bases at V and 4 bases at J, with 12 bases between the two ends. There are 14 residues in the CDR3. DNA for the CDR3: TGTGCCAGCAGTCTCCCGGGACGTAAAAACATTCAGTACTTC. Protein product: CASSLPGRKNIQYF.

This clone appeared a few times. The chain links TRBV27 to TRBJ1-1; weak D call: TRBD1 (6 bases). V lost 2 bases and J lost 6, with 13 bases in between. Per germline, CDR1 MNHEY and CDR2 SMNVEV (reference sequence). This CDR3 has 14 amino acids. In DNA form, the CDR3 reads TGTGCCAGCAGTTTAACCAGACAGGTTCCTGAAGCTTTCTTT. Protein: CASSLTRQVPEAFF.

Comments on this clone: A junction end diverges from the germline sequence, so it may reflect a read error. The chain combines TRBV6-1 with TRBJ2-7; 8 bases line up with TRBD1. Germline V lookup: CDR1 MNHNS, CDR2 SASEGT. This CDR3 is 15 amino acids long. CDR3 sequence: CACSDRDRSSYEQYF. The DNA of the CDR3 is TGTGCCTGCAGTGACCGGGACAGGAGCTCCTACGAGCAGTACTTC.

This clone occurred many times. The chain carries TRBV5-6 and TRBJ2-1, with TRBD1 matching over 8 bases. The V segment lost 4 bases and the J segment 4 bases; nucleotides outside the gene matches: 7. The CDR3 length is 15 residues. Germline assignment: CDR1 SGHDT and CDR2 YYEEEE. CDR3 sequence: CASSLQGGVYNEQFF. The CDR3 DNA sequence: TGTGCCAGCAGCCTACAGGGGGGTGTTTACAATGAGCAGTTCTTC. Supplemented by reference TRBV5-6 and TRBJ2-1, the full variable domain reads DAGVTQSPTHLIKTRGQQVTLRCSPKSGHDTVSWYQQALGQGPQFIFQYYEEEERQRGNFPDRFSGHQFPNYSSELNVNALLLGDSALYLCASSLQGGVYNEQFFGPGTRLTVL.

This clone appeared a few times. V is TRBV27 and J is TRBJ2-5; weak D call: TRBD1 (6 bases). Germline V gene sequence: CDR1 MNHEY, CDR2 SMNVEV (reference sequence). The V and J ends lost 7 bases and 10 bases respectively, with 7 bases between them. This CDR3 region has 9 residues. In nucleotides, the CDR3 is TGTGCCAGCAAAGGGGGCCAGTACTTC. Residues: CASKGGQYF.

The chain uses TRBV20-1 and TRBJ1-1, with 7 nucleotides matching TRBD1. The CDR3 contains 15 residues. Germline V gives CDR1 DFQATT, CDR2 SNEGSKA (reference sequence). V was clipped by 0 bases and J by 1 base; unmatched bases: 5. This CDR3 is CSAREGWDRNTEAFF. CDR3 nucleotides: TGCAGTGCTAGAGAAGGCTGGGACAGGAACACTGAAGCTTTCTTT.

This clone was picked up a small number of times. V usage is TRBV27 and J usage is TRBJ2-5, with 8 nucleotides matching TRBD2. The V gene's germline CDR1 is MNHEY and CDR2 SMNVEV (reference sequence). The J segment lost 1 base and the V segment lost 6 bases, leaving 4 bases of the junction unmatched. This CDR3 spans 14 amino acids. This CDR3 reads CASSPGGLQETQYF. As DNA, the CDR3 is TGTGCCAGCAGCCCGGGGGGGCTCCAAGAGACCCAGTACTTC.

V and J are TRBV30 and TRBJ2-7; D call uncertain. V gave up 2 bases and J gave up 4 bases, with 9 bases separating them. In germline, CDR1 is GTSNPN, CDR2 SVGIG (reference sequence). The CDR3 length is 12 residues. The CDR3 DNA follows: TGTGCCTGGAGTTCTACGGCTTACGAGCAGTACTTC. As protein: CAWSSTAYEQYF.

Within the sample, this clone is medium-sized. The gene calls are TRBV6-1 and TRBJ1-2, with D perhaps TRBD1 (5 bases). V lost 7 bases, J lost 0 bases, and 12 bases lay in between. The CDR3 has 14 residues. Germline V CDR1 and CDR2: MNHNS, SASEGT. The CDR3 nucleotides read TGTGCCAGCAATCCCGGGGGAGCTAACTATGGCTACACCTTC. The encoded protein is CASNPGGANYGYTF.

The rearrangement links TRBV12-3 or TRBV12-4 to TRBJ1-2; weak D call: TRBD1 (5 bases). This CDR3 region has 11 residues. CDR3 nucleotides: TGTGCAACTCGGGGGGTTGGAGGCTACACCTTC. Protein sequence: CATRGVGGYTF.

This clone was detected only a few times. The V gene is TRBV7-6, the J gene TRBJ2-1; the D gene is possibly TRBD2 (6 bases). CDR3 length: 16 residues. Trimming removed 1 base from V and 0 bases from J, with 10 bases in between. Germline CDR1 is SGHVS and CDR2 is FNYEAQ. Here the CDR3 DNA reads TGTGCCAGCAGCTTAGTTTGGGAGGCCTCCTACAATGAGCAGTTCTTC. Translation: CASSLVWEASYNEQFF.